The 26 T cell receptor beta chains below all came from one sample that was sequenced in a study of CD8+ T cells in alopecia areata. Extracted RNA was reverse transcribed, and the resulting cDNA served as sequencing template. Measured with immunoSEQ multiplex PCR; TCRdb has only the in-frame clones, and not every one. Of 150,000 or so clones in the sample, around 47% were seen once. Input material: CD4+ T cells sorted from blood. The receptors originated from a human donor with alopecia areata.

For the CDR3, the DNA is TGTGCCAGCAGTGAACAGGGTGCGGGTGAGCAGTTCTTC. It specifies CASSEQGAGEQFF. The chain employs TRBV25-1 and TRBJ2-1, with D perhaps matching TRBD1 or TRBD2 (5 bases each). V was trimmed by 2 bases and J by 9 bases, leaving 11 bases between them. The CDR3 consists of 13 residues. Per the germline V gene, CDR1 is MGHDK and CDR2 is SYGVNS.

This clone came up once. The chain is built from TRBV29-1 and TRBJ2-1, with TRBD2 matching over 11 bases. The CDR3 spans 15 residues. The V segment lost 4 bases and the J segment 10 bases; nucleotides outside the gene matches: 12. CDR1 and CDR2 from the germline V gene are SQVTM and ANQGSEA. CDR3 residues: CSVGGGTSGFKEQFF. The CDR3 DNA reads as TGCAGCGTTGGGGGGGGGACTAGCGGATTCAAAGAGCAGTTCTTC.

This clone was seen only a few times. The chain is built from TRBV7-9 and TRBJ2-1, with 7 bases matching TRBD1. CDR3 length: 14 residues. Looked up from germline, CDR1 is SEHNR and CDR2 is FQNEAQ (reference sequence). The V gene end was trimmed by 10 bases and the J gene end by 7 bases; junction bases not matched to a gene: 13. The DNA of the CDR3 is TGTGCCATCTTTACCGGGACAGTTGATAATGAGCAGTTCTTC. This sequence encodes CAIFTGTVDNEQFF.

Comment on this clone: This CDR3 is also generated by other DNA sequences in the sample. This chain connects TRBV29-1 to TRBJ1-1, with D possibly matching TRBD1 (6 bases). The CDR3 totals 13 residues. The ends were cut back, 4 bases at V and 1 base at J, with 10 bases in the middle. Germline V lookup: CDR1 SQVTM, CDR2 ANQGSEA. As DNA, the CDR3 is TGCAGCGTTGGCCAGGGGACGAACACTGAAGCTTTCTTT. Its protein product is CSVGQGTNTEAFF.

The CDR3 coding sequence is TGTGCCAGCAGCCAGGACAGTGGGGAGACCCAGTACTTC. It yields the protein CASSQDSGETQYF. This sequence joins TRBV5-6 and TRBJ2-5; a weak D match, TRBD1 (6 bases). V was shortened by 4 bases and J by 5 bases, with 12 bases between the two germline ends. The CDR3 runs to 13 residues. CDR1 and CDR2 (germline): SGHDT, YYEEEE.

This clone turned up a few times. This rearrangement joins TRBV6-5 to TRBJ1-2; no definite D call. This CDR3 region has 11 residues. CDR1 is MNHEY, CDR2 SVGAGI, per germline. V was pared by 6 bases and J by 8 bases, with 10 bases between. For the CDR3, the DNA is TGTGCCAGCAGAGGAGAGGTCGGCTACACCTTC. The encoded protein is CASRGEVGYTF.

The V and J genes are TRBV5-1 and TRBJ1-2; D is undetermined. V lost 0 bases to trimming and J lost 2 bases, with 8 bases between them. The CDR3 has 14 residues. The germline CDR1 and CDR2 sequences are SGHRS and YFSETQ. The CDR3 region is CASSLAVFNYGYTF. DNA for the CDR3: TGCGCCAGCAGCTTGGCCGTGTTCAACTATGGCTACACCTTC. The full variable domain, in which reference TRBV5-1 and TRBJ1-2 provide the parts outside the CDR3, is KAGVTQTPRYLIKTRGQQVTLSCSPISGHRSVSWYQQTPGQGLQFLFEYFSETQRNKGNFPGRFSGRQFSNSRSEMNVSTLELGDSALYLCASSLAVFNYGYTFGSGTRLTVV.

This clone was detected a few times. The J gene is TRBJ1-4, the V gene TRBV29-1; D unresolved. Germline V gene sequence: CDR1 SQVTM, CDR2 ANQGSEA. V lost 6 bases, J lost 2 bases, and 16 bases lay in between. The CDR3 runs to 15 residues. CDR3 DNA: TGCAGCGTGTGGGGTGGTCGGCCCACTAATGAAAAACTGTTTTTT. Amino acid sequence: CSVWGGRPTNEKLFF.

The chain uses TRBV11-3 and TRBJ2-1; 8 nucleotides agree with TRBD1. V was clipped by 5 bases and J by 7 bases; unmatched bases: 13. Germline V gene lookup returns CDR1 SGHNT and CDR2 YENEEA. This CDR3 contains 16 residues. This CDR3 reads CASSPGQGRERNEQFF. The CDR3 nucleotides are TGTGCCAGCAGCCCAGGACAGGGTAGGGAGAGGAATGAGCAGTTCTTC.

V is TRBV5-1 and J is TRBJ2-2; the D gene is possibly TRBD2 (5 bases). In germline, CDR1 is SGHRS, CDR2 YFSETQ. The V end was cut by 1 base, the J end by 0 bases, with 10 bases between. The CDR3 is made up of 16 amino acids. CDR3 nucleotides: TGCGCCAGCAGCTTGACTAGGTTCGCGAACACCGGGGAGCTGTTTTTT. This sequence encodes CASSLTRFANTGELFF.

The rearrangement uses TRBV5-1 and TRBJ2-3, with D perhaps TRBD1 (6 bases). Germline values: CDR1 SGHRS, CDR2 YFSETQ. CDR3 length: 15 amino acids. V gave up 5 bases and J gave up 0 bases, with 13 bases separating them. The chain's CDR3 is CASRAGDPSTDTQYF. The CDR3 DNA is TGCGCCAGCAGGGCAGGGGACCCAAGCACAGATACGCAGTATTTT.

This clone has a handful of counts. This chain links TRBV29-1 with TRBJ1-1; 7 bases are a match to TRBD1. Germline CDR1 reads SQVTM; CDR2 reads ANQGSEA. The CDR3 extends over 13 amino acids. The ends lost 5 bases at V and 4 bases at J; junction bases unmatched: 7. CDR3 in amino acids: CSVLEGASTEAFF. The CDR3 bases are TGCAGCGTTTTAGAGGGGGCGAGCACTGAAGCTTTCTTT.

This chain uses TRBV11-2 with TRBJ2-7, with D unclear. CDR3 size: 12 residues. V dropped 5 bases and J dropped 4 bases, with 9 bases sitting between them. Germline CDR1 reads SGHAT; CDR2 reads FQNNGV. Written as DNA, the CDR3 is TGTGCCAGCAGCCCACACGGGTACGAGCAGTACTTC. It yields the protein CASSPHGYEQYF.

Only a few counts were recorded for this clone. This sequence joins TRBV5-1 and TRBJ2-5, with TRBD2 identical over 13 bases. This CDR3 region has 16 residues. J lost 5 bases, V lost 4 bases, and 8 bases had no gene match. The V gene's germline CDR1 is SGHRS and CDR2 YFSETQ. The DNA for the CDR3 is TGCGCCAGCAGCCCACGGGGACTAGCGGGACCGGAGACCCAGTACTTC. It translates to CASSPRGLAGPETQYF.

This clone was picked up one time. The chain uses TRBV29-1 and TRBJ2-7, with D uncertain. The CDR3 has 13 residues. CDR1 and CDR2 (germline): SQVTM, ANQGSEA. V was shortened by 6 bases and J by 2 bases, with 14 bases between the two germline ends. In nucleotides, the CDR3 is TGCAGCGTCGGCCAAGACGGGCCCTACGAGCAGTACTTC. Protein sequence: CSVGQDGPYEQYF.

The chain has TRBV7-8 and TRBJ2-1; tentatively, D is TRBD1 (6 bases). Germline values: CDR1 SGHVS, CDR2 FQNEAQ. The CDR3 spans 16 residues. Trimming shortened V by 0 bases and J by 8 bases, and 17 bases separated the two germline ends. The chain's CDR3 is CASSLALQGTRDEQFF. The CDR3 DNA is TGTGCCAGCAGCTTAGCTCTACAGGGTACTCGCGATGAGCAGTTCTTC. The whole variable domain, remainder taken from reference TRBV7-8 and TRBJ2-1, is GAGVSQSPRYKVAKRGQDVALRCDPISGHVSLFWYQQALGQGPEFLTYFQNEAQLDKSGLPSDRFFAERPEGSVSTLKIQRTQQEDSAVYLCASSLALQGTRDEQFFGPGTRLTVL.

The chain is built from TRBV29-1 and TRBJ2-7; D gene unclear. Germline V CDR1 and CDR2: SQVTM, ANQGSEA. The CDR3 consists of 11 residues. Trimming pared 1 base from V and 6 bases from J, leaving 7 bases between. The CDR3 is CSVEARTEQYF. DNA of the CDR3: TGCAGCGTTGAAGCTAGGACCGAGCAGTACTTC.

V is TRBV7-9 and J is TRBJ1-2, with D tentatively TRBD1 (5 bases). Trimming took off 5 bases at V and 4 bases at J, with 14 bases between the two ends. CDR1 is SEHNR, CDR2 FQNEAQ, per germline (reference sequence). The CDR3 is 14 amino acids. CDR3 loop: CASSRPGPVYGYTF. Here the CDR3 DNA reads TGTGCCAGCAGCCGCCCGGGGCCCGTCTATGGCTACACCTTC.

This clone turned up a few times. The V call is TRBV7-9, the J call TRBJ1-2, with 7 positions matching TRBD1. From germline, CDR1 is SEHNR and CDR2 FQNEAQ (reference sequence). The J segment lost 7 bases and the V segment lost 5 bases, leaving 4 bases of the junction unmatched. This CDR3 has 12 residues. The CDR3 loop reads CASSPGTVGYTF. DNA of the CDR3: TGTGCCAGCAGCCCAGGGACAGTTGGCTACACCTTC.

Points on this clone: The sample carries other DNA sequences with the same CDR3. The chain recombines TRBV29-1 with TRBJ2-5; 7 nucleotides line up with TRBD1. V lost 5 bases, J lost 5 bases, and 2 bases stayed unmatched. The CDR3 is 11 amino acids. Germline loops: CDR1 SQVTM, CDR2 ANQGSEA. In DNA, the CDR3 is TGCAGCGTTAGGGGGCGGGAGACCCAGTACTTC. It translates to CSVRGRETQYF.

The V gene is TRBV11-2, the J gene TRBJ2-1, with 14 bases aligning to TRBD2. CDR3 size: 15 residues. The J segment lost 7 bases and the V segment lost 6 bases, leaving 5 bases of the junction unmatched. Germline V CDR1 and CDR2: SGHAT, FQNNGV. CDR3 nucleotides: TGTGCCAGCAGAAGACTAGCGGGAGGGCCGAATGAGCAGTTCTTC. It translates to CASRRLAGGPNEQFF.

This clone was counted a few times. This chain uses TRBV19 with TRBJ2-1; TRBD2 matches at 12 bases. The J segment lost 8 bases and the V segment lost 3 bases, leaving 8 bases of the junction unmatched. CDR3 length equals 16 residues. Looked up from germline, CDR1 is LNHDA and CDR2 is SQIVND (reference sequence). CDR3 in amino acids: CASSISGLAGQDEQFF. The CDR3 DNA reads TGTGCCAGTAGTATCTCCGGACTAGCGGGACAGGATGAGCAGTTCTTC.

There are a few counts of this clone. The gene calls are TRBV9 and TRBJ2-7; 11 bases line up with TRBD2. The CDR3 totals 12 residues. The germline gives CDR1 SGDLS, CDR2 YYNGEE. V gave up 5 bases and J gave up 5 bases; unmatched junction bases: 0. The CDR3 region is CASSSGRDEQYF. The CDR3 nucleotides are TGTGCCAGCAGTAGCGGGAGGGACGAGCAGTACTTC.

This clone has only a few counts. This chain joins TRBV7-9 and TRBJ2-1; tentative D call: TRBD1 (5 bases). Germline V gene sequence: CDR1 SEHNR, CDR2 FQNEAQ (reference sequence). The CDR3 is 15 residues long. V lost 2 bases and J 7 bases, leaving 15 bases between the germline ends. Here the CDR3 DNA reads TGTGCCAGCAGCTTACCCTTGGGTAGGGGAAATGAGCAGTTCTTC. Its translation is CASSLPLGRGNEQFF. The variable domain in full, completed from reference TRBV7-9 and TRBJ2-1, reads DTGVSQNPRHKITKRGQNVTFRCDPISEHNRLYWYRQTLGQGPEFLTYFQNEAQLEKSRLLSDRFSAERPKGSFSTLEIQRTEQGDSAMYLCASSLPLGRGNEQFFGPGTRLTVL.

The chain employs TRBV29-1 and TRBJ1-2, with D possibly TRBD1 on 5 matching bases. Per germline, CDR1 SQVTM and CDR2 ANQGSEA. V gave up 6 bases and J gave up 2 bases, with 13 bases separating them. CDR3 length: 13 residues. The CDR3 region has the DNA TGCAGCGTGGGACGGATTATGAACTATGGCTACACCTTC. Translated, it gives CSVGRIMNYGYTF. The full variable domain, its missing parts supplied by reference TRBV29-1 and TRBJ1-2, is SAVISQKPSRDICQRGTSLTIQCQVDSQVTMMFWYRQQPGQSLTLIATANQGSEATYESGFVIDKFPISRPNLTFSTLTVSNMSPEDSSIYLCSVGRIMNYGYTFGSGTRLTVV.

This clone came up a few times. The rearrangement links TRBV7-2 to TRBJ2-5, with 8 bases lining up with TRBD2. J was trimmed by 4 bases and V by 1 base; bases with no gene match: 2. CDR3 length equals 14 residues. Germline values: CDR1 SGHTA, CDR2 FQGNSA. In DNA, the CDR3 is TGTGCCAGCAGCTTAGGTCTAGCGGGAGAGACCCAGTACTTC. This gives the protein CASSLGLAGETQYF.